This T cell receptor beta chain emerged from a study of graft-versus-host responses after intestinal transplantation (dated by TCRdb to the early 2020s). With respect to the entire study: The transplants that recipients received were multivisceral, liver-intestinal, or isolated intestinal. Every recipient was given anti-thymocyte globulin induction, followed by approximately 3 years of maintenance tacrolimus and steroids. After intestinal transplantation, graft-versus-host and host-versus-graft alloreactive T cell clones in the graft, circulation and bone marrow were tracked using bulk TCR-beta CDR3 sequencing. Alloreactive clones were identified by sequencing pre-transplant mixed lymphocyte reaction products and comparing these products with unstimulated pre-transplant donor and recipient T cells. A cohort of 20 to 25 intestinal transplant recipients, including one retransplant, was enrolled, and a few patients lacking pretransplant specimens were excluded. A peak of at least 4% donor T cells among recipient peripheral blood mononuclear cells was the definition used for donor T cell macrochimerism. Rather than going through the commercial service, samples from a few later patients were sequenced in-house on an Illumina MiSeq and processed with MiXCR. The paper's findings and limits, for the study overall: Early after transplant, peak levels of circulating GvH clones were associated with declines in HvG clones. GvH clones were found in recipient bone marrow, and some of the GvH clones appeared earlier in ileal mucosa or blood, which is consistent with an intestinal mucosal origin. Conclusions were limited by the relatively low number and heterogeneity of intestinal transplant patients. In the allografts of patients with donor T cell macrochimerism, GvH to HvG T cell clonal ratios were high.

Library preparation used the immunoSEQ multiplex PCR assay. For most patients, genomic DNA was isolated with the Qiagen DNeasy Blood and Tissue Kit and shipped frozen to Adaptive Biotechnologies for TCR sequencing. Adaptive Biotechnologies carried out high-throughput TCR-beta CDR3 sequencing of genomic DNA for most patients. The original pipeline was this. Adaptive's ImmunoSEQ software supplied the TCR sequencing data for around 19 patients, while MiXCR and VDJtools were used to process a few other patients. To correct CD4 versus CD8 sorting errors, sequences present in both subsets at a frequency ratio below 5:1 were removed. CDR3 nucleotide sequences shared between donor and recipient were removed because their origin could not be assigned. At least 2-fold expansion over unstimulated cells and a minimum CFSE-low frequency of 0.002% (template counts) or 0.001% (read counts) were required for clones to be classified as alloreactive. A clone was considered mappable if detected in the sequenced pre-transplant spleen, lymph node, or MLR CFSE-low populations of the donor or recipient. Cumulative frequency of alloreactive clones was calculated as a percentage of all sequences weighted by copy number. The table comes from immuneACCESS by way of TCRdb, which keeps in-frame sequences with V and J called. Part of the clones is missing from these tables; in studies checked, under half for an unresolved V gene and the rest for unknown reasons. V, J and clone size are taken as reported in that table, and D and trimming were inferred from the DNA itself. The sample table lists approximately 90,000 clones, roughly 90% of them with a count of one. Jointly, the top ten make up around 0.38% of the sample.

What the time point label conveys for this sample: cells obtained before transplantation from donor or recipient. CD3+CD4+ and CD3+CD8+ populations were FACS-sorted from unstimulated pre-transplant donor and recipient cells taken from spleen or lymph nodes. On this clone: Its binding antigen is unknown. No much larger clonotype is one base removed from it; base qualities were not supplied.

The V and J ends are trimmed by 4 bases and 12 bases, leaving 4 bases between them. Measured from the cysteine to the phenylalanine, the CDR3 is 8 residues long. The DNA shown is the 24-base CDR3, in frame from base 1. Per the germline V gene, SNHLY is the CDR1 and FYNNEI is the CDR2. This TCR came from a human donor who was the organ donor for an intestinal transplant. This material consisted of unstimulated CD8+ T cells sorted from spleen or lymph node cells, taken before transplant. Rearrangement joined TRBV2 to TRBJ2-7; the D gene is not confidently resolved. The CDR3 corresponds to CASSVRYF. In nucleotides, the sequence is TGTGCCAGCAGTGTTCGGTACTTC.